Listed below are T cell receptor beta chains from one sample, sequenced in a study of control samples from healthy donors and cancer patients. Profiled with immunoSEQ multiplex PCR; TCRdb holds only in-frame clones, not every one. Here the sample spans about 130,000 clones, 92% being singletons. What was sequenced was blood. The receptors were gathered from a woman between 45 and 60 years old in good health. Each CDR3 is given with its conserved first and last residue. A D gene is named only where the DNA matches it firmly. Size is omitted from some rows. Given values are once, few, many or a class for expanded clones.

clone_size: .
j_call: TRBJ2-5
v_call: TRBV10-1
d_call: .
cdr3_aa: CASSGLQETQYF
cdr3_nt: TGCGCCAGCAGTGGCTTACAAGAGACCCAGTACTTC

clone_size: .
j_call: TRBJ2-2
v_call: TRBV5-6
d_call: TRBD1
cdr3_aa: CASSPPGGLGSTGELFF
cdr3_nt: TGTGCCAGCAGCCCGCCAGGGGGCTTGGGTAGCACCGGGGAGCTGTTTTTT

clone_size: .
j_call: TRBJ1-4
v_call: TRBV19
d_call: .
cdr3_aa: CASGQGWLEKLFF
cdr3_nt: TGTGCCAGTGGCCAGGGGTGGTTGGAAAAACTGTTTTTT

clone_size: .
j_call: TRBJ2-7
v_call: TRBV29-1
d_call: .
cdr3_aa: CSVEDNDIGSYEQYF
cdr3_nt: TGCAGCGTTGAAGATAACGACATTGGCTCCTACGAGCAGTACTTC

clone_size: .
j_call: TRBJ1-4
v_call: TRBV28
d_call: .
cdr3_aa: CASSGDRSGNEKLFF
cdr3_nt: TGTGCCAGCAGTGGCGACAGGTCAGGAAATGAAAAACTGTTTTTT

clone_size: .
j_call: TRBJ2-1
v_call: TRBV5-1
d_call: TRBD1
cdr3_aa: CAGEDRQNEQFF
cdr3_nt: TGCGCCGGCGAGGACAGGCAAAATGAGCAGTTCTTC

clone_size: .
j_call: TRBJ2-7
v_call: TRBV6-5
d_call: TRBD1
cdr3_aa: CASSPRTGKEQYF
cdr3_nt: TGTGCCAGCAGCCCCCGGACAGGGAAAGAGCAGTACTTC

clone_size: once
j_call: TRBJ2-3
v_call: TRBV19
d_call: .
cdr3_aa: CASRGQATDTQYF
cdr3_nt: TGTGCCAGTAGAGGCCAGGCCACAGATACGCAGTATTTT

clone_size: .
j_call: TRBJ2-2
v_call: TRBV6-1
d_call: TRBD2
cdr3_aa: CASSARLATNTGELFF
cdr3_nt: TGTGCCAGCAGTGCTCGACTAGCGACGAACACCGGGGAGCTGTTTTTT

clone_size: .
j_call: TRBJ2-3
v_call: TRBV5-1
d_call: .
cdr3_aa: CASSLRGRVLSTDTQYF
cdr3_nt: TGCGCCAGCAGCTTACGGGGCAGGGTCCTTAGCACAGATACGCAGTATTTT

clone_size: .
j_call: TRBJ2-1
v_call: TRBV9
d_call: TRBD2
cdr3_aa: CASSTSSVAGGPGEQFF
cdr3_nt: TGTGCCAGCAGCACATCTAGTGTAGCGGGGGGGCCAGGTGAGCAGTTCTTC

clone_size: .
j_call: TRBJ1-2
v_call: TRBV5-4
d_call: .
cdr3_aa: CASSLVGGDYGYTF
cdr3_nt: TGTGCCAGCAGCTTGGTGGGGGGAGACTATGGCTACACCTTC

clone_size: once
j_call: TRBJ2-1
v_call: TRBV5-1
d_call: .
cdr3_aa: CASRAGWDGEQFF
cdr3_nt: TGCGCCAGCAGGGCAGGGTGGGATGGTGAGCAGTTCTTC

clone_size: .
j_call: TRBJ1-5
v_call: TRBV28
d_call: .
cdr3_aa: CASRLFTETPNQPQHF
cdr3_nt: TGTGCCAGCAGACTGTTTACAGAGACGCCGAATCAGCCCCAGCATTTT

clone_size: .
j_call: TRBJ2-2
v_call: TRBV14
d_call: .
cdr3_aa: CASSQAPTGELFF
cdr3_nt: TGTGCCAGCAGCCAGGCACCCACCGGGGAGCTGTTTTTT

clone_size: .
j_call: TRBJ1-2
v_call: TRBV27
d_call: TRBD1
cdr3_aa: CASSPQGDNYGYTF
cdr3_nt: TGTGCCAGCAGTCCCCAGGGGGATAACTATGGCTACACCTTC

clone_size: .
j_call: TRBJ2-2
v_call: TRBV4-2
d_call: .
cdr3_aa: CASRGPAGNTGELFF
cdr3_nt: TGTGCCAGCAGAGGTCCCGCGGGGAACACCGGGGAGCTGTTTTTT

clone_size: few
j_call: TRBJ1-5
v_call: TRBV7-8
d_call: .
cdr3_aa: CASSIYTGILSNQPQHF
cdr3_nt: TGTGCCAGCAGCATATATACAGGGATATTAAGCAATCAGCCCCAGCATTTT

clone_size: .
j_call: TRBJ2-3
v_call: TRBV5-4
d_call: TRBD1
cdr3_aa: CASSFGDRVADTQYF
cdr3_nt: TGTGCCAGCAGCTTTGGGGACAGGGTTGCCGATACGCAGTATTTT

clone_size: .
j_call: TRBJ1-3
v_call: TRBV11-2
d_call: .
cdr3_aa: CASSLEVRGNTIYF
cdr3_nt: TGTGCCAGCAGCTTAGAGGTTCGGGGAAACACCATATATTTT

clone_size: .
j_call: TRBJ1-6
v_call: TRBV28
d_call: .
cdr3_aa: CASNIDRSPLHF
cdr3_nt: TGTGCCAGCAACATCGACAGATCACCCCTCCACTTT

clone_size: .
j_call: TRBJ2-5
v_call: TRBV13
d_call: .
cdr3_aa: CASSLAGIETQYF
cdr3_nt: TGTGCCAGCAGCTTAGCTGGGATAGAGACCCAGTACTTC

clone_size: once
j_call: TRBJ2-2
v_call: TRBV3-1/TRBV3-2
d_call: .
cdr3_aa: CASSQVAGTGELFF
cdr3_nt: TGTGCCAGCAGCCAAGTTGCGGGCACCGGGGAGCTGTTTTTT

clone_size: .
j_call: TRBJ1-2
v_call: TRBV7-9
d_call: .
cdr3_aa: CASSLFPGRGANYGYTF
cdr3_nt: TGTGCCAGCAGCTTATTTCCCGGGAGGGGGGCTAACTATGGCTACACCTTC

clone_size: .
j_call: TRBJ2-6
v_call: TRBV10-3
d_call: TRBD1
cdr3_aa: CAIRITQGFGANVLTF
cdr3_nt: TGTGCCATCAGAATAACACAGGGGTTCGGGGCCAACGTCCTGACTTTC

clone_size: few
j_call: TRBJ1-1
v_call: TRBV19
d_call: .
cdr3_aa: CASSPTSRDTEAFF
cdr3_nt: TGTGCCAGTAGTCCCACCTCCAGGGACACTGAAGCTTTCTTT

clone_size: .
j_call: TRBJ2-5
v_call: TRBV11-3
d_call: .
cdr3_aa: CASSLGIWETQYF
cdr3_nt: TGTGCCAGCAGCTTAGGGATATGGGAGACCCAGTACTTC

clone_size: .
j_call: TRBJ2-1
v_call: TRBV15
d_call: TRBD2
cdr3_aa: CATSRDPRGGNEQFF
cdr3_nt: TGTGCCACCAGCAGGGACCCTCGGGGGGGCAATGAGCAGTTCTTC

clone_size: .
j_call: TRBJ1-2
v_call: TRBV6-5
d_call: .
cdr3_aa: CATWGGGYTF
cdr3_nt: TGTGCCACCTGGGGGGGCGGCTACACCTTC

clone_size: many
j_call: TRBJ1-2
v_call: TRBV6-5
d_call: TRBD1
cdr3_aa: CASNPTGGVGYTF
cdr3_nt: TGTGCCAGCAACCCAACAGGGGGCGTTGGCTACACCTTC

clone_size: .
j_call: TRBJ2-2
v_call: TRBV14
d_call: .
cdr3_aa: CASSRRLTGELFF
cdr3_nt: TGTGCCAGCAGCCGCCGTCTCACCGGGGAGCTGTTTTTT

clone_size: .
j_call: TRBJ2-2
v_call: TRBV3-1/TRBV3-2
d_call: .
cdr3_aa: CASSQFGVSGELFF
cdr3_nt: TGTGCCAGCAGCCAGTTCGGCGTCTCCGGGGAGCTGTTTTTT

clone_size: .
j_call: TRBJ1-2
v_call: TRBV5-5
d_call: .
cdr3_aa: CASSLLGDYGYTF
cdr3_nt: TGTGCCAGCAGCTTGCTGGGGGACTATGGCTACACCTTC

clone_size: .
j_call: TRBJ1-4
v_call: TRBV7-9
d_call: .
cdr3_aa: CASSLEGFTEKLFF
cdr3_nt: TGTGCCAGCAGCTTAGAAGGATTTACCGAAAAACTGTTTTTT

clone_size: .
j_call: TRBJ1-2
v_call: TRBV19
d_call: .
cdr3_aa: CASSTFGSGGGGYGYTF
cdr3_nt: TGTGCCAGTAGTACTTTTGGCTCTGGGGGAGGAGGCTATGGCTACACCTTC

clone_size: .
j_call: TRBJ2-7
v_call: TRBV5-1
d_call: .
cdr3_aa: CASKAGFGSTYEQYF
cdr3_nt: TGCGCCAGCAAAGCAGGGTTTGGCAGTACCTACGAGCAGTACTTC

clone_size: once
j_call: TRBJ2-7
v_call: TRBV6-5
d_call: .
cdr3_aa: CASTGGLYEQYF
cdr3_nt: TGTGCCAGCACCGGGGGTTTATACGAGCAGTACTTC

clone_size: .
j_call: TRBJ2-7
v_call: TRBV7-9
d_call: TRBD1
cdr3_aa: CASIPGDSYEQYF
cdr3_nt: TGTGCCAGCATCCCCGGGGACAGCTACGAGCAGTACTTC

clone_size: few
j_call: TRBJ2-5
v_call: TRBV19
d_call: .
cdr3_aa: CASSLGGDGETQYF
cdr3_nt: TGTGCCAGTAGTTTAGGGGGAGATGGTGAGACCCAGTACTTC

clone_size: .
j_call: TRBJ2-2
v_call: TRBV13
d_call: .
cdr3_aa: CASSYLSGELFF
cdr3_nt: TGTGCCAGCAGCTACCTCAGCGGGGAGCTGTTTTTT

clone_size: few
j_call: TRBJ2-7
v_call: TRBV15
d_call: TRBD2
cdr3_aa: CATSRSSGDSYEQYF
cdr3_nt: TGTGCCACCAGCAGATCTAGCGGGGACTCCTACGAGCAGTACTTC

clone_size: .
j_call: TRBJ2-3
v_call: TRBV5-1
d_call: TRBD2
cdr3_aa: CASSWRESSTDTQYF
cdr3_nt: TGCGCCAGCAGCTGGCGGGAGTCAAGCACAGATACGCAGTATTTT

clone_size: .
j_call: TRBJ2-6
v_call: TRBV19
d_call: TRBD1
cdr3_aa: CASSTIPGQGAIGANVLTF
cdr3_nt: TGTGCCAGTAGTACCATCCCGGGACAGGGGGCTATTGGGGCCAACGTCCTGACTTTC

clone_size: .
j_call: TRBJ2-7
v_call: TRBV19
d_call: .
cdr3_aa: CASSQGGYEQYF
cdr3_nt: TGTGCCAGTTCACAGGGAGGGTACGAGCAGTACTTC

clone_size: .
j_call: TRBJ1-1
v_call: TRBV11-2
d_call: .
cdr3_aa: CASSPLGGVKTEAFF
cdr3_nt: TGTGCCAGCAGCCCCCTCGGGGGGGTAAAAACTGAAGCTTTCTTT

clone_size: .
j_call: TRBJ1-1
v_call: TRBV5-1
d_call: TRBD1
cdr3_aa: CASSMTGGTEAFF
cdr3_nt: TGCGCCAGCAGCATGACAGGGGGCACTGAAGCTTTCTTT

clone_size: few
j_call: TRBJ2-6
v_call: TRBV5-6
d_call: .
cdr3_aa: CASSGGRVSGANVLTF
cdr3_nt: TGTGCCAGCAGCGGAGGACGGGTCTCTGGGGCCAACGTCCTGACTTTC

clone_size: .
j_call: TRBJ1-6
v_call: TRBV14
d_call: .
cdr3_aa: CASSLPGGIVSPLHF
cdr3_nt: TGTGCCAGCAGCCTCCCGGGGGGGATCGTCTCACCCCTCCACTTT

clone_size: .
j_call: TRBJ2-3
v_call: TRBV3-1/TRBV3-2
d_call: .
cdr3_aa: CASSQDPEGTQYF
cdr3_nt: TGTGCCAGCAGCCAAGATCCCGAGGGTACGCAGTATTTT

clone_size: .
j_call: TRBJ1-1
v_call: TRBV7-2
d_call: .
cdr3_aa: CASSRQRNTEAFF
cdr3_nt: TGTGCCAGCAGCAGACAGCGGAACACTGAAGCTTTCTTT

clone_size: few
j_call: TRBJ1-1
v_call: TRBV2
d_call: .
cdr3_aa: CASGRMNTEAFF
cdr3_nt: TGTGCCAGCGGCCGGATGAACACTGAAGCTTTCTTT

clone_size: once
j_call: TRBJ2-1
v_call: TRBV19
d_call: .
cdr3_aa: CASARSSYNEQFF
cdr3_nt: TGTGCCAGCGCACGGAGCTCCTACAATGAGCAGTTCTTC